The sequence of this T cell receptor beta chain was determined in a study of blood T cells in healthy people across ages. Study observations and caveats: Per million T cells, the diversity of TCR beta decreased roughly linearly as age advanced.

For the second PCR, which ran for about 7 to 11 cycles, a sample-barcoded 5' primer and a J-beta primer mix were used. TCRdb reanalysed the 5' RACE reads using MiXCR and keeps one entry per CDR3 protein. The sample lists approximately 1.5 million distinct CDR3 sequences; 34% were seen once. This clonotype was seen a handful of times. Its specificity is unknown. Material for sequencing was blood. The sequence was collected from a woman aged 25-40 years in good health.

DNA for the CDR3: TGTGCCAGCAGTTTCCTCCCCAGTGACACTAGCACAGATACGCAGTATTTT. Amino acid sequence: CASSFLPSDTSTDTQYF. V usage is TRBV12-3 or TRBV12-4 and J usage is TRBJ2-3, with unresolved D. The V end was cut by 3 bases, the J end by 0 bases, with 16 bases between. CDR3 length: 17 residues.